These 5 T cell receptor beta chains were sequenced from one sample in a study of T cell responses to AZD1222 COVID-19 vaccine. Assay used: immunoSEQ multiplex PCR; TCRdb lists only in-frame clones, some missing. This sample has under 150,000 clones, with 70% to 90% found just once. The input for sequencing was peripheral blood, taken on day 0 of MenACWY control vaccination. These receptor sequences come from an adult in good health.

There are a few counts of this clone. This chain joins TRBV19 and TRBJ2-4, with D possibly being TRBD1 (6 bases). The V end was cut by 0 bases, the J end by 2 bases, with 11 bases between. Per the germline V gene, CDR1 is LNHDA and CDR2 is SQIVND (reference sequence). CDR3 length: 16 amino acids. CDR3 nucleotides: TGTGCCAGTAGTATAGAACCGAGGGGGTCCAAAAACATTCAGTACTTC. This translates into CASSIEPRGSKNIQYF.

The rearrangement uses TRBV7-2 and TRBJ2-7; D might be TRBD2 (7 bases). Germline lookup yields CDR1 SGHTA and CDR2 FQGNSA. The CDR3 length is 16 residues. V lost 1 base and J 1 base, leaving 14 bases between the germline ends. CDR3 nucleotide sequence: TGTGCCAGCAGCTTAGGAGGGGGGACTACTTCCTACGAGCAGTACTTC. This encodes CASSLGGGTTSYEQYF. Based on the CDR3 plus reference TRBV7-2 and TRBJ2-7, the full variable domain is GAGVSQSPSNKVTEKGKDVELRCDPISGHTALYWYRQSLGQGLEFLIYFQGNSAPDKSGLPSDRFSAERTGGSVSTLTIQRTQQEDSAVYLCASSLGGGTTSYEQYFGPGTRLTVT.

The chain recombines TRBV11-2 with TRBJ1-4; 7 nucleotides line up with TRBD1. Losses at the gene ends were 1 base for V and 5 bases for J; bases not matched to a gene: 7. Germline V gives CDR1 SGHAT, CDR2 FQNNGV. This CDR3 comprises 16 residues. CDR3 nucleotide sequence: TGTGCCAGCAGCTTAGTAGCAGCAGGGGGAAATGAAAAACTGTTTTTT. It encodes CASSLVAAGGNEKLFF.

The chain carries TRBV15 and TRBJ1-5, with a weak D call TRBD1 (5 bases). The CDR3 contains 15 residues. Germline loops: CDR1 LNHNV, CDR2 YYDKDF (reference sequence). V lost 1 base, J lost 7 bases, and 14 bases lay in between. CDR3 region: CATSRGGGVRQPQHF. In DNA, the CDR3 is TGTGCCACCAGCAGAGGGGGCGGGGTAAGGCAGCCCCAGCATTTT.

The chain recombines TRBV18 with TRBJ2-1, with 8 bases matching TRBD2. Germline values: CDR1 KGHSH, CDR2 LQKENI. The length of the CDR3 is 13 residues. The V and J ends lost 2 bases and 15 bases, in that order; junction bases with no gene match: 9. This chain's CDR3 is CASSPDLAGSRFF. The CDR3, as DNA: TGTGCCAGCTCACCAGATTTAGCGGGGTCCCGGTTCTTC.